Below, 19 T cell receptor beta chains from the same sample are listed, as sequenced in a study of beta chain features in type 1 diabetes. Overall study findings and caveats: Shorter TCRB CDR3s, moderately but significantly so, marked every one of the four CD4+ subsets in Type 1 diabetes patients.

What these receptors recognize is not known. cDNA synthesis used the whole RNA isolate, giving expressed TCRB sequences. The assay was immunoSEQ multiplex PCR, and TCRdb's table has in-frame clones only and misses some. The sample contains 600,000 to 700,000 clones, around an eighth of which appear only once. Sequenced material: naive CD4+ T cells from blood. Every receptor here comes from a man aged 30 to 39 with type 1 diabetes.

This clone was recorded a few times. The DNA for the CDR3 is TGCGCCAGCAGACCAGTAGGCAATTCGGCCTACGAGCAGTACTTC. Residues: CASRPVGNSAYEQYF. The rearrangement uses TRBV5-1 and TRBJ2-7; no reliable D call. The CDR3 sequence is 15 residues long. Germline lookup yields CDR1 SGHRS and CDR2 YFSETQ. Trimming left V 5 bases short and J 2 bases short, with 17 bases between.

The V gene is TRBV9, the J gene TRBJ1-1, with D unclear. Germline CDR1 reads SGDLS; CDR2 reads YYNGEE. This CDR3 spans 13 amino acids. Trimming took off 1 base at V and 6 bases at J, with 10 bases between the two ends. The CDR3 nucleotides are TGTGCCAGCAGCGTAAGTCCGGGATCTGAAGCTTTCTTT. Its translation: CASSVSPGSEAFF.

This clone was counted between two and nine times. The gene calls are TRBV5-6 and TRBJ1-2; 9 nucleotides match TRBD1. CDR1 is SGHDT, CDR2 YYEEEE, per germline. After removal of 5 bases from V and 11 bases from J, the junction contained 13 bases not matched to a gene. The CDR3 has 14 amino acids. Here the CDR3 reads CASRSGQGPRSYTF. CDR3 DNA: TGTGCCAGCAGATCCGGACAGGGGCCCCGGAGTTACACCTTC.

The V and J genes are TRBV6-6 and TRBJ2-7, with a tentative D call TRBD1 (5 bases). CDR3 length equals 16 residues. From germline, CDR1 is MNHNY and CDR2 SVGAGI (reference sequence). V was clipped by 3 bases and J by 0 bases, with 15 bases between them. Here the CDR3 DNA reads TGTGCCAGCAGTTATGGTCGGACAAAGAGCTCCTACGAGCAGTACTTC. This encodes CASSYGRTKSSYEQYF.

The chain recombines TRBV7-9 with TRBJ1-4, with a weak D call TRBD1 (5 bases). V was clipped by 2 bases and J by 8 bases, with 15 bases between them. Germline-derived CDR1 and CDR2 are SEHNR and FQNEAQ (reference sequence). This CDR3 comprises 15 residues. The CDR3 here is CASSLLGLSEEKLFF. In DNA form, the CDR3 reads TGTGCCAGCAGCTTACTGGGACTATCTGAGGAAAAACTGTTTTTT.

V is TRBV19 and J is TRBJ1-2, with D unclear. V lost 6 bases and J 4 bases, leaving 12 bases between the germline ends. The CDR3 loop spans 13 amino acids. Germline CDR1 is LNHDA and CDR2 is SQIVND (reference sequence). In nucleotides, the CDR3 is TGTGCCAGTAGCCGAGACCTCTTCTATGGCTACACCTTC. It translates to CASSRDLFYGYTF.

The chain's CDR3 is CASSQDGYGYTF. The CDR3 DNA follows: TGCGCCAGCAGCCAAGACGGGTACGGCTACACCTTC. This chain uses TRBV4-3 with TRBJ1-2; no reliable D call. The CDR3 has 12 residues. In germline, CDR1 is LGHNA, CDR2 YSLEER. Trimming took 0 bases from V and 8 from J, leaving 7 bases between them.

The V and J genes are TRBV2 and TRBJ2-1; TRBD2 matches 7 bases. The CDR3 runs 18 residues. Germline lookup yields CDR1 SNHLY and CDR2 FYNNEI. V was clipped by 6 bases and J by 9 bases; unmatched bases: 23. The CDR3 nucleotides are TGTGCCAGCAGGGATAACCTAGCGGAAAGGGGTTTAAAACTTGAGCAGTTCTTC. As protein: CASRDNLAERGLKLEQFF.

This clone was observed a few times. The V and J genes are TRBV23-1 and TRBJ1-3; 9 nucleotides line up with TRBD1. TRBV23-1 is an open reading frame whose function is uncertain. V lost 2 bases and J lost 4; bases outside the gene matches: 18. The CDR3 is 20 residues long. The DNA of the CDR3 is TGCGCCAGCAGTCAACCCGACCCTTGTCCCGGGACAGGGATCGGAAACACCATATATTTT. As protein: CASSQPDPCPGTGIGNTIYF.

This chain links TRBV7-2 with TRBJ2-7; TRBD1 matches at 8 bases. The J segment lost 0 bases and the V segment lost 7 bases, leaving 8 bases of the junction unmatched. There are 15 residues in the CDR3. Germline assignment: CDR1 SGHTA and CDR2 FQGNSA. The CDR3: CASTLTGTGSYEQYF. The CDR3 DNA is TGTGCCAGCACCCTAACTGGGACAGGCTCCTACGAGCAGTACTTC.

In its sample, this clone was seen a few times. This chain joins TRBV7-2 and TRBJ2-1; TRBD1 agrees at 10 bases. Trimming took 4 bases from V and 7 from J; bases not matched to a gene: 7. This CDR3 has 15 residues. CDR1 and CDR2 (germline): SGHTA, FQGNSA. This chain's CDR3 is CASSSLGTGVNEQFF. CDR3 nucleotides: TGTGCCAGCAGCTCCCTCGGGACAGGGGTAAATGAGCAGTTCTTC.

The chain recombines TRBV19 with TRBJ1-5; D remains unclear. V was clipped by 6 bases and J by 5 bases, with 11 bases between them. Per germline, CDR1 LNHDA and CDR2 SQIVND (reference sequence). The CDR3 runs 13 residues. In DNA form, the CDR3 reads TGTGCCAGTAGAAGGACGGTTTATCAGCCCCAGCATTTT. Amino acid sequence: CASRRTVYQPQHF.

In its sample, this clone was seen a few times. The chain employs TRBV7-6 and TRBJ2-7; D not resolved. The germline CDR1 and CDR2 sequences are SGHVS and FNYEAQ. Trimming shortened V by 5 bases and J by 2 bases, and 16 bases separated the two germline ends. The CDR3 consists of 15 residues. CDR3 sequence: CASSPRPDRTYEQYF. CDR3 nucleotides: TGTGCCAGCAGCCCCAGACCCGATCGTACCTACGAGCAGTACTTC. The whole variable domain, remainder taken from reference TRBV7-6 and TRBJ2-7, is GAGVSQSPRYKVTKRGQDVALRCDPISGHVSLYWYRQALGQGPEFLTYFNYEAQQDKSGLPNDRFSAERPEGSISTLTIQRTEQRDSAMYRCASSPRPDRTYEQYFGPGTRLTVT.

The chain recombines TRBV15 with TRBJ1-5; the D is unclear. V was pared by 0 bases and J by 11 bases, with 14 bases between. From germline, CDR1 is LNHNV and CDR2 YYDKDF (reference sequence). The CDR3 covers 14 residues. The CDR3 is CATSRDLDLGSQHF. CDR3 nucleotides: TGTGCCACCAGCAGAGACCTCGACCTCGGGTCCCAGCATTTT.

This clone was seen a few times. The chain couples TRBV7-8 to TRBJ2-3; D is unclear. V lost 6 bases and J lost 4, with 17 bases in between. Germline V lookup: CDR1 SGHVS, CDR2 FQNEAQ. This CDR3 is built from 15 residues. CDR3 in amino acids: CASSPPRVESDTQYF. The CDR3 bases are TGTGCCAGCAGTCCTCCTCGGGTGGAATCAGATACGCAGTATTTT.

This clone occurred a few times. The chain joins TRBV5-1 to TRBJ2-3, with 11 bases aligning to TRBD2. The germline V gene has CDR1 SGHRS and CDR2 YFSETQ. V lost 5 bases and J lost 2; bases outside the gene matches: 4. The CDR3 is 15 residues long. As DNA, the CDR3 is TGCGCCAGCAGTACTAGCGGGGGACCCACAGATACGCAGTATTTT. Translation: CASSTSGGPTDTQYF.

The chain has TRBV6-5 and TRBJ2-1, with D unresolved. This CDR3 has 11 amino acids. The ends were cut back, 2 bases at V and 7 bases at J, with 3 bases in the middle. CDR1 and CDR2 from the germline V gene are MNHEY and SVGAGI. This chain's CDR3 is CASSYPNEQFF. The CDR3 region has the DNA TGTGCCAGCAGTTACCCGAATGAGCAGTTCTTC.

The V and J genes are TRBV7-9 and TRBJ1-2; a possible D gene is TRBD1 (5 bases). The V and J ends lost 2 bases and 8 bases respectively, with 12 bases between them. Germline V gene sequence: CDR1 SEHNR, CDR2 FQNEAQ (reference sequence). The CDR3 runs 13 residues. CDR3 in amino acids: CASSLTGHQGYTF. CDR3 sequence (DNA): TGTGCCAGCAGCTTAACAGGCCACCAAGGCTACACCTTC.

There are a few counts of this clone. The chain employs TRBV5-4 and TRBJ2-1; 11 bases align to TRBD2. Losses at the gene ends were 1 base for V and 1 base for J; bases not matched to a gene: 7. The CDR3 totals 18 residues. The germline CDR1 and CDR2 sequences are SGHNT and YYREEE (reference sequence). CDR3 loop: CASSLSIAGGKSYNEQFF. The DNA for the CDR3 is TGTGCCAGCAGCTTGTCAATAGCGGGGGGGAAGTCCTACAATGAGCAGTTCTTC.